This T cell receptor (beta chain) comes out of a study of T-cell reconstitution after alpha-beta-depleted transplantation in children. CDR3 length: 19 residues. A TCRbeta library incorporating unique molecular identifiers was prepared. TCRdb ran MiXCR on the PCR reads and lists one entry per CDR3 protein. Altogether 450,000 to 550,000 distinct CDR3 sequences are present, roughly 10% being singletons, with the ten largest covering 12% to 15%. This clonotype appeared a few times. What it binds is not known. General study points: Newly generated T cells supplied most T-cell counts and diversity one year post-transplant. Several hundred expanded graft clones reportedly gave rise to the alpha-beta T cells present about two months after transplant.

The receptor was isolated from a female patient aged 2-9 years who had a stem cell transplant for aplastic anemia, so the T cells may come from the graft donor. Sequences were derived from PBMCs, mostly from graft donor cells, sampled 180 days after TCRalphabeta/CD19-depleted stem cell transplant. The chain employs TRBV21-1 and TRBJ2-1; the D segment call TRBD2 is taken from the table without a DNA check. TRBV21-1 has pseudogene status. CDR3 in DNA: TGTGCCAGCAGCAATTTGGCTAGCGGGAGGAGCCCCTCCTACAATGAGCAGTTCTTC. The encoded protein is CASSNLASGRSPSYNEQFF.